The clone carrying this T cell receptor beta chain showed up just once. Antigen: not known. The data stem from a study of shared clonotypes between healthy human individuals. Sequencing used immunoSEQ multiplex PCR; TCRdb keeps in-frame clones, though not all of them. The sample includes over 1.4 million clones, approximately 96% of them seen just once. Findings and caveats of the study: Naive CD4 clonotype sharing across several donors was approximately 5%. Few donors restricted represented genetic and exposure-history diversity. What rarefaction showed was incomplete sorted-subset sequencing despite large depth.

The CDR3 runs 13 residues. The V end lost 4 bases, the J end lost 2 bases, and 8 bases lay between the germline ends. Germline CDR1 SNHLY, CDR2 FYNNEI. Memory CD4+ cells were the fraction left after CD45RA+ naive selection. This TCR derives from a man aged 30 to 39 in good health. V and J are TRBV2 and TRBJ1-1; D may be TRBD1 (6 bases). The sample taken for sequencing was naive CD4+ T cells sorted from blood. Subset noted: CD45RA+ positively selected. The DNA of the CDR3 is TGTGCCAGCAGTGCGGACAGTAACACTGAAGCTTTCTTT. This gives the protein CASSADSNTEAFF.